The entry below describes one TCR beta chain. In the same sample, other DNA sequences code for this CDR3. The CDR3 runs 15 residues. Per the germline V gene, CDR1 is SNHLY and CDR2 is FYNNEI. The V gene lost 0 bases and the J gene lost 0 bases, with 9 bases spanning the gap. The genomic DNA of each subset was split evenly across several immunoSEQ plates. DNA at 200 ng, tens of thousands of T cell genomes, went into sorted-subset replicate PCRs. The repertoire was sequenced with immunoSEQ multiplex PCR; TCRdb's copy has only in-frame clones and lacks some. The sample lists roughly 1,800,000 clones, roughly 94% seen once, with 1.2% in the top ten. Naive CD8 cells lacked CD45RO, underwent positive selection for CCR7 and left out terminally differentiated effector memory CD45RA+ cells. The sample comes from a study of shared clonotypes between healthy human individuals.

The chain couples TRBV2 to TRBJ2-7, with a possible D match to TRBD1 (5 bases). The source material was naive CD8+ T cells sorted from blood. This clonotype was sampled from a man aged 18 to 30 in good health. CDR3 nucleotide sequence: TGTGCCAGCAGTGAAGCGCCAGGGCTCTCCTACGAGCAGTACTTC. Translating gives CASSEAPGLSYEQYF.